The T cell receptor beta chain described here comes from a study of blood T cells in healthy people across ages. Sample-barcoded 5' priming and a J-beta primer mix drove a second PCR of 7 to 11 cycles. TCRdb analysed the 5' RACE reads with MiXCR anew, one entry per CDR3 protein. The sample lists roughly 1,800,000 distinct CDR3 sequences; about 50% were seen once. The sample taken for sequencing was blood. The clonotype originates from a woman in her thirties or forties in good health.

The CDR3 sequence is CASSLWQGGGWNIQYF. CDR3 nucleotides: TGTGCCAGCAGTTTATGGCAGGGCGGGGGTTGGAACATTCAGTACTTC. V gene TRBV28 combines with J gene TRBJ2-4, with TRBD2 identical over 7 bases. The CDR3 length is 16 residues. From germline, CDR1 is MDHEN and CDR2 SYDVKM. The ends lost 0 bases at V and 7 bases at J; junction bases unmatched: 9. Variable domain in full (rest from reference TRBV28 and TRBJ2-4): DVKVTQSSRYLVKRTGEKVFLECVQDMDHENMFWYRQDPGLGLRLIYFSYDVKMKEKGDIPEGYSVSREKKERFSLILESASTNQTSMYLCASSLWQGGGWNIQYFGAGTRLSVL.